This TCR beta chain was obtained from a study of shared clonotypes between healthy human individuals. V lost 3 bases, J lost 7 bases, and 12 bases lay in between. The CDR3 contains 13 residues. Germline CDR1 MNHEY, CDR2 SMNVEV (reference sequence). A note on this clone: The antigen remains unidentified.

Naive CD8 cells were CD45RO-negative, positively selected for CCR7, excluding terminally differentiated effector memory CD45RA+ cells. Donors, without exception, were Caucasian adults residing in Nashville, Tennessee. Study conclusions and caveats: Naive CD4 clonotype sharing across a few donors was approximately 5%. Among the subsets, naive ones generally showed larger estimated richness than memory ones.

Each subset's genomic DNA was split evenly across several immunoSEQ plates. TCRdb's copy holds only in-frame clones and misses some; the assay was immunoSEQ multiplex PCR. The sample records roughly 890,000 clones, 80% to 95% being singletons. The chain is built from TRBV27 and TRBJ1-1; D unclear. The sequence was obtained from a man younger than 45 in good health. Sequenced material: naive CD8+ T cells sorted from blood. This chain's CDR3 is CASSFGPTIEAFF. The CDR3 DNA reads as TGTGCCAGCAGTTTTGGACCGACTATTGAAGCTTTCTTT.